Listed below are T cell receptor beta chains from one sample, sequenced in a study of cytomegalovirus exposure and HLA in healthy donors. Here immunoSEQ multiplex PCR was the method, and the copy in TCRdb shows in-frame clones only, minus some. The sample lists about 150,000 clones; about four fifths were seen once. Specimen: PBMCs. These receptors all stem from a man aged 18 to 30 in good health and CMV-seronegative. CDR3s include the opening cysteine and the closing phenylalanine or tryptophan. D genes are given only for firm matches. For some rows the clone size is stated as once, few or many, or as a class when expanded; others skip it.

size	D	J	V	DNA	CDR3
few	.	TRBJ2-5	TRBV7-9	TGTGCCAGCAGCCCCGCGGCGGGGGCAGGCGAAGAGACCCAGTACTTC	CASSPAAGAGEETQYF
.	.	TRBJ1-5	TRBV4-3	TGCGCCAGCAGCCAAGATCTAGTCAGTGGGAGCAATCAGCCCCAGCATTTT	CASSQDLVSGSNQPQHF
.	TRBD2	TRBJ2-1	TRBV6-1	TGTGCCAGCAGTGTCGCTAGCGGGGAAAGGGATGAGCAGTTCTTC	CASSVASGERDEQFF
few	.	TRBJ2-2	TRBV9	TGTGCCAGCAGCGTAGTTCCTCTAGCCGCCGGGGAGCTGTTTTTT	CASSVVPLAAGELFF
few	.	TRBJ2-2	TRBV19	TGTGCCAGTAGTATAGGGTACGGCGGGGAGCTGTTTTTT	CASSIGYGGELFF
.	TRBD1	TRBJ1-5	TRBV6-5	TGTGCCAGCAGAAACAGGGGCTATAGCAATCAGCCCCAGCATTTT	CASRNRGYSNQPQHF
.	TRBD1	TRBJ1-1	TRBV7-2	TGTGCCAGCAGCTTAGCGTTCGGGAGGACAGGGCTGTACACTGAAGCTTTCTTT	CASSLAFGRTGLYTEAFF
.	.	TRBJ1-1	TRBV6-5	TGTGCCAGCGGGGCGGGGCCGGGGACTGAAGCTTTCTTT	CASGAGPGTEAFF
.	.	TRBJ1-6	TRBV9	TGTGCCAGCAGCGTAAGCGGGGGTAATAATTCACCCCTCCACTTT	CASSVSGGNNSPLHF
.	.	TRBJ2-5	TRBV5-1	TGCGCCAGCAGCTTAAGAGGGCAAGAGACCCAGTACTTC	CASSLRGQETQYF
.	TRBD1	TRBJ2-5	TRBV19	TGTGCCAGTAGTTCGACAGGGGGGGGAGGGACCCAGTACTTC	CASSSTGGGGTQYF
.	TRBD1	TRBJ1-1	TRBV28	TGTGCCAGCTCTATCCAGGGGGCGGGGGACACTGAAGCTTTCTTT	CASSIQGAGDTEAFF
.	.	TRBJ1-1	TRBV5-1	TGCGCCAGCAGCTTACAGGTCGGCTTAACTGAAGCTTTCTTT	CASSLQVGLTEAFF
.	.	TRBJ1-3	TRBV4-1	TGCGCCAGCAGCCAAGTGATTCCGGCTGGAAACACCATATATTTT	CASSQVIPAGNTIYF
.	TRBD1	TRBJ1-5	TRBV4-3	TGCGCCAGCAGCCAAGAGGGACAGGCTAATCAGCCCCAGCATTTT	CASSQEGQANQPQHF
.	TRBD1	TRBJ2-5	TRBV5-1	TGCGCCAGCAGCACCGACCTGACAGGGCGAGGGGAGACCCAGTACTTC	CASSTDLTGRGETQYF
.	TRBD1	TRBJ1-6	TRBV6-5	TGTGCCAGCAGGTGGGACAGACAAGAGAATTCACCCCTCCACTTT	CASRWDRQENSPLHF
.	.	TRBJ1-4	TRBV18	TGTGCCAGCTCACTCGACAGTTATCGGGAAAAACTGTTTTTT	CASSLDSYREKLFF